Listed below are T cell receptor beta chains from one sample, sequenced in a study of blood T cell repertoires in COVID-19. Some clones are missing from TCRdb's copy, which holds only in-frame ones; the method was immunoSEQ multiplex PCR. The sample has about 130,000 clones, about 83% seen once; the top ten hold 9.5% to 15%. The sample taken for sequencing was peripheral blood. These receptors were collected from a human donor in a cohort sampled during active COVID-19. The CDR3 runs from the conserved cysteine through the conserved F or W. The order of the fields is V gene, J gene, clone size, D gene, CDR3 DNA, CDR3 protein. The D gene is left open where the match is weak. A clone size is listed for some rows: how often the clone was seen (once, few, many), or a class if it is expanded.

>TRBV7-6|TRBJ1-6|-|TRBD1
TGTGCCAGCAGCCCCTCAGTACAGGGGGCTAATTCACCCCTCCACTTT
CASSPSVQGANSPLHF
>TRBV5-6|TRBJ2-1|-|TRBD1
TGTGCCAGCAGCCTCGGGACAGGGTTGGGTGAGCAGTTCTTC
CASSLGTGLGEQFF
>TRBV2|TRBJ2-1|once|TRBD1
TGTGCCAGCAGTGAGCTCCGGACAGGGAGCAATGAGCAGTTCTTC
CASSELRTGSNEQFF
>TRBV3-1/TRBV3-2|TRBJ1-1|-|-
TGTGCCAGCAGCCAGGGGGCGGTGACTGAAGCTTTCTTT
CASSQGAVTEAFF
>TRBV6-1|TRBJ2-5|-|-
TGTGCCAGCAGTGAATCCCCGGGGGAGTACCAAGAGACCCAGTACTTC
CASSESPGEYQETQYF
>TRBV2|TRBJ1-4|-|TRBD1
TGTGCCGTACCAGGGACAGCTAATGAAAAACTGTTTTTT
CAVPGTANEKLFF
>TRBV7-2|TRBJ2-2|-|-
TGTGCCAGCAGCTTATTCGCGGCAGCCTCTAGAACCGGGGAGCTGTTTTTT
CASSLFAAASRTGELFF
>TRBV2|TRBJ2-7|-|TRBD1
TGTGCCAGCAGCCGGGACAGGGGGCGGTACGAGCAGTACTTC
CASSRDRGRYEQYF
>TRBV15|TRBJ1-3|-|-
TGTGCCACCAGCAGAAACTATCCCCGAGGGGGTGCTGGAAACACCATATATTTT
CATSRNYPRGGAGNTIYF
>TRBV27|TRBJ2-1|few|-
TGTGCCAGCATCTCCCAGGAGGGGCCCCCAGAGCAGTTCTTC
CASISQEGPPEQFF
>TRBV19|TRBJ2-5|once|TRBD1
TGTGCCAGTAGTATTGACAGGGGAATAGACCAGTACTTC
CASSIDRGIDQYF
>TRBV4-2|TRBJ2-1|-|TRBD1
TGTGCCAGCAGCCAACCTCCGGGACAGGGACCCTACAATGAGCAGTTCTTC
CASSQPPGQGPYNEQFF
>TRBV3-1/TRBV3-2|TRBJ1-5|-|-
TGTGCCAGCAGCCAAGAGGGCACCTTAGGGCCCCAGCATTTT
CASSQEGTLGPQHF
>TRBV15|TRBJ2-1|-|-
TGTGCCACCAGCGGGGCCCTAATCAATGAGCAGTTCTTC
CATSGALINEQFF
>TRBV2|TRBJ1-1|-|-
TGTGCCAGCAGCCCCCAGGGTCCAACCACCATGGCTTTCTTT
CASSPQGPTTMAFF
>TRBV11-1|TRBJ2-3|few|TRBD2
TGTGCCAGCAGCCAGATAGCGGGGGGCACAGATACGCAGTATTTT
CASSQIAGGTDTQYF
>TRBV6-6|TRBJ2-6|few|-
TGTGCCAGCAGTCCACAGGACGGTAGCTCTGGGGCCAACGTCCTGACTTTC
CASSPQDGSSGANVLTF
>TRBV5-1|TRBJ1-3|once|-
TGCGCCAGCAGCTTGGCCGGGGGAGGGGAAGGAAACACCATATATTTT
CASSLAGGGEGNTIYF
>TRBV2|TRBJ1-4|-|-
TGTGCCAGCAGACTAACTAATGAAAAACTGTTTTTT
CASRLTNEKLFF
>TRBV28|TRBJ1-2|once|TRBD1
TGTGCCACAACGGGACAGGGTTATGGCTACACCTTC
CATTGQGYGYTF
>TRBV19|TRBJ1-5|-|TRBD1
TGTGCCAGTAGTGCCCGCCACGCCGGGACAGGGAACAATCAGCCCCAGCATTTT
CASSARHAGTGNNQPQHF
>TRBV4-2|TRBJ1-6|-|-
TGTGCCAGCAGCCAAGACACCCGTAGGGGTTCACCCCTCCACTTT
CASSQDTRRGSPLHF
>TRBV29-1|TRBJ1-2|-|TRBD1
TGCAGCGGCCGACAGGGGGATGGCTACACCTTC
CSGRQGDGYTF
>TRBV7-9|TRBJ2-7|few|-
TGTGCCAGCAGCAGCCCCGCGGGCTACGAGCAGTACTTC
CASSSPAGYEQYF
>TRBV9|TRBJ2-3|-|TRBD2
TGTGCCCCCCGCGCGGGGGGGGGCGGACCCTCCGGGGATACGCAGTATTTT
CAPRAGGGGPSGDTQYF
>TRBV9|TRBJ2-1|-|TRBD2
TGTGCCAGCAGCGTCCCGCTTGTGGGGGCTAGCGGGGTCCCCTACAATGAGCAGTTCTTC
CASSVPLVGASGVPYNEQFF